The clone carrying this T cell receptor (beta chain) was detected only a few times. Its antigen remains unknown. The sample originates from a study of cytomegalovirus exposure and HLA in healthy donors. Overall study results and limits: Information on immune exposure was restricted to one variable (CMV serostatus). In an earlier analysis, about 87% or about 30%: the productive usage of most TCR beta V segments.

The PCR ran on 60 Vbeta and 13 Jbeta primers. Clones were read by immunoSEQ multiplex PCR, and TCRdb kept only the in-frame ones, dropping some. Among about 140,000 clones, about two thirds were seen once, and the ten largest hold roughly 2.5%. CDR3 size: 12 residues. V lost 5 bases and J lost 11, with 15 bases in between. Germline values: CDR1 SGHTA, CDR2 FQGNSA. The source of this sequence is a woman in her thirties or forties in good health and CMV-seronegative. V is TRBV7-2 and J is TRBJ1-1; D call uncertain. The sequenced material came from PBMCs. CDR3 bases: TGTGCCAGCAGCCGAGGGTCAGGTCGGGCTTTCTTT. Translating gives CASSRGSGRAFF.